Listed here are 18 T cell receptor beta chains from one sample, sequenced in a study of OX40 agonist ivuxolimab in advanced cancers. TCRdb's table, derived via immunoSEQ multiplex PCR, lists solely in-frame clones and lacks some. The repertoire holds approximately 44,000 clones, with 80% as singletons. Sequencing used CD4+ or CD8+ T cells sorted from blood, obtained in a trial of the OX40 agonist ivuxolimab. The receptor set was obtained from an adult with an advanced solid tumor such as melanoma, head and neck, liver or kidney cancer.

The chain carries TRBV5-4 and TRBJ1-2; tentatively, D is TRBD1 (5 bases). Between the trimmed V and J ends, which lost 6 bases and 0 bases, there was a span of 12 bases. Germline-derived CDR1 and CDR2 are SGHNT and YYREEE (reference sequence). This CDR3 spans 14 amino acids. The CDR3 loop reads CASTSRGPNYGYTF. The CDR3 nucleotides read TGTGCCAGCACGTCAAGGGGACCTAACTATGGCTACACCTTC.

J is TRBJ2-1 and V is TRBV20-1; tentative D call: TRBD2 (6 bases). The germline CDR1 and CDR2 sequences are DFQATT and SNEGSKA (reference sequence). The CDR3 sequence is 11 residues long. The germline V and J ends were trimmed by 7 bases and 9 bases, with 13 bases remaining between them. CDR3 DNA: TGCAGTGGGGCTAGCGTAAGTGAGCAGTTCTTC. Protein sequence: CSGASVSEQFF.

CDR3 protein: CASSVGQREGPEQFF. The CDR3 DNA reads TGTGCCAGCAGCGTTGGGCAGCGGGAGGGCCCTGAGCAGTTCTTC. The J gene is TRBJ2-1, the V gene TRBV5-4; 10 bases line up with TRBD2. The V gene end was trimmed by 4 bases and the J gene end by 9 bases; junction bases not matched to a gene: 10. Germline V lookup: CDR1 SGHNT, CDR2 YYREEE (reference sequence). The CDR3 sequence is 15 residues long.

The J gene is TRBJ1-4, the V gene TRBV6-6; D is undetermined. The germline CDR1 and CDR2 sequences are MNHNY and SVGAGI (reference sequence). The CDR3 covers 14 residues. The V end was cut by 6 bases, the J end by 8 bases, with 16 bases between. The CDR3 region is CASSPTVGWEKLFF. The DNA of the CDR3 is TGTGCCAGCAGCCCTACTGTGGGGTGGGAAAAACTGTTTTTT.

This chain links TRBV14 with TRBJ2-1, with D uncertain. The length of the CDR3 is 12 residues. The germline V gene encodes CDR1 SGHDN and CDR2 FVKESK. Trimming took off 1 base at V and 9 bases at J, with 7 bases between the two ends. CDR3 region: CASSQAQIEQFF. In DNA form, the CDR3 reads TGTGCCAGCAGCCAAGCTCAGATTGAGCAGTTCTTC.

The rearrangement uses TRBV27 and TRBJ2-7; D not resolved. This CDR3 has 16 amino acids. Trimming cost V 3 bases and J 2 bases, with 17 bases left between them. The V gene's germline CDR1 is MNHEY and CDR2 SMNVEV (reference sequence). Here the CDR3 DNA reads TGTGCCAGCAGTTTGGGCGTAAGTGGGTACGCCTACGAGCAGTACTTC. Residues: CASSLGVSGYAYEQYF.

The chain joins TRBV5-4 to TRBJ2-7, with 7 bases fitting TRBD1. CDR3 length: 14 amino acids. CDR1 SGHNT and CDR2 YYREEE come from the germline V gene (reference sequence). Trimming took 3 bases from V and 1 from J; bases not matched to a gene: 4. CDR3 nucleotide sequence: TGTGCCAGCAGCTCGACAGGGATATCCTACGAGCAGTACTTC. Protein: CASSSTGISYEQYF.

For the CDR3, the DNA is TGTGCCAGCTCAGCCCAGGGGAACACTGAAGCTTTCTTT. This gives the protein CASSAQGNTEAFF. The gene calls are TRBV18 and TRBJ1-1; possible D gene TRBD1, 5 bases. The CDR3 spans 13 residues. CDR1 is KGHSH and CDR2 is LQKENI in the germline V gene. With 5 bases removed from V and 1 base from J, the gap between germline ends came to 8 bases.

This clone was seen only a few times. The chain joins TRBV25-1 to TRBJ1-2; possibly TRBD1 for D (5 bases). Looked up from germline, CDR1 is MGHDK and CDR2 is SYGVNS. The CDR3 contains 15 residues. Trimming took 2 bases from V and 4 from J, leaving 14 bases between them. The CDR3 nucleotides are TGTGCCAGCAGTGAAGGGACGTCGGGAGGCTATGGCTACACCTTC. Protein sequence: CASSEGTSGGYGYTF.

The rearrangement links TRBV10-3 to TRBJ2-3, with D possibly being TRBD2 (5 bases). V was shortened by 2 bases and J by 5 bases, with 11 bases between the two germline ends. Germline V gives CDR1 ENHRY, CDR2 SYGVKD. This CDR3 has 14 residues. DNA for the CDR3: TGTGCCATCAGTGAGGCCATCGGGGTAGATACGCAGTATTTT. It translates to CAISEAIGVDTQYF.

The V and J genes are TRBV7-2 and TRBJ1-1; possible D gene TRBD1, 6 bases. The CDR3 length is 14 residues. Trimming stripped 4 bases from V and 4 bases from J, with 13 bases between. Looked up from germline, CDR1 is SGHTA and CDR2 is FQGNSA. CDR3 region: CASSSLGGGTEAFF. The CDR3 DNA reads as TGTGCCAGCAGCTCCCTAGGGGGGGGCACTGAAGCTTTCTTT.

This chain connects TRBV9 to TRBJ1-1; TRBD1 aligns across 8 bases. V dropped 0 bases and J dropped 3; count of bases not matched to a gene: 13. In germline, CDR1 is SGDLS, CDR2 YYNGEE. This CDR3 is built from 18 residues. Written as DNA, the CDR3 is TGTGCCAGCAGCGTAGCTGGGACCCCACAGGGGGGAGACACTGAAGCTTTCTTT. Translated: CASSVAGTPQGGDTEAFF.

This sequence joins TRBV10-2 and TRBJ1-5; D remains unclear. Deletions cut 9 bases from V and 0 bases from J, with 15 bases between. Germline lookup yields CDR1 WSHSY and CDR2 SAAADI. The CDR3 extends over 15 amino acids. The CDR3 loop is CASQRAPLSNQPQHF. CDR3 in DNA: TGCGCCAGTCAGAGGGCTCCACTTAGCAATCAGCCCCAGCATTTT.

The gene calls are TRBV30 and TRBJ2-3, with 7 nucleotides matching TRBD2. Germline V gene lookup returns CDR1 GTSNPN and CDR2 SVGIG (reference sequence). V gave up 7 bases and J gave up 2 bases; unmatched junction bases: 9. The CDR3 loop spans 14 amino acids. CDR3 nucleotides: TGTGCCTCCCGGGAGGATTGGACCACAGATACGCAGTATTTT. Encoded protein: CASREDWTTDTQYF.

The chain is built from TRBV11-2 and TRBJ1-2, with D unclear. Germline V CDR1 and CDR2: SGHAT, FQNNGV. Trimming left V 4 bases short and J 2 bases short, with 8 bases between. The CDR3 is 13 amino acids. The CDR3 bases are TGTGCCAGCAGCTCGGACTGGAACTATGGCTACACCTTC. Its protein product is CASSSDWNYGYTF.

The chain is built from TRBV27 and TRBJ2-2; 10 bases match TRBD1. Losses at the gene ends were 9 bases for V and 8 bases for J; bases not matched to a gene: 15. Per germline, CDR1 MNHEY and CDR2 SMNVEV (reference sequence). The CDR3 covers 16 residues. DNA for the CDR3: TGTGCCAGTCTACACACGCGGGACAGGGGCAGGGGGGAGCTGTTTTTT. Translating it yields CASLHTRDRGRGELFF.

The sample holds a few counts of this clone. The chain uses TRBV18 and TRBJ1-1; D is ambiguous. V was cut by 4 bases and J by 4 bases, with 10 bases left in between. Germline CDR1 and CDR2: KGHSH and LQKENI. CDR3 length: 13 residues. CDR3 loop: CASSLGRSTEAFF. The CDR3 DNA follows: TGTGCCAGCTCACTTGGACGGAGCACTGAAGCTTTCTTT. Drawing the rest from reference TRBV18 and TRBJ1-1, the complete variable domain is NAGVMQNPRHLVRRRGQEARLRCSPMKGHSHVYWYRQLPEEGLKFMVYLQKENIIDESGMPKERFSAEFPKEGPSILRIQQVVRGDSAAYFCASSLGRSTEAFFGQGTRLTVV.

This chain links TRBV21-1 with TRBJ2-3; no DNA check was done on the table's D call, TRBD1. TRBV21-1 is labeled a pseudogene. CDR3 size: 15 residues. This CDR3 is CASSSSTAGADTQYF. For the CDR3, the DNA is TGTGCCAGCAGCTCCTCGACAGCTGGGGCAGATACGCAGTATTTT.